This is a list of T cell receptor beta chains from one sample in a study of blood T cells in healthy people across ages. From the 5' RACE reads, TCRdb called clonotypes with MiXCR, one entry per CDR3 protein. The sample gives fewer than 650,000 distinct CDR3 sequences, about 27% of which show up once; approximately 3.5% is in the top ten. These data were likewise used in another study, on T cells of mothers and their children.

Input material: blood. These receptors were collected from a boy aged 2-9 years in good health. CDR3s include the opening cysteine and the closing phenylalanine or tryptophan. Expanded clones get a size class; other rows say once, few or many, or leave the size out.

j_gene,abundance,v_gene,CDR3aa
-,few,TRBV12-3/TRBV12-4,CASTSGGGYEQYF
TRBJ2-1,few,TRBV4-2,CASSQVLVAYNEQFF
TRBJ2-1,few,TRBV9,CASSGTGAILGDNEQFF
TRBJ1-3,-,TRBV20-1,CSAMNRVDSGNTIYF
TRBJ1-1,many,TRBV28,CASRTGGANTEAFF
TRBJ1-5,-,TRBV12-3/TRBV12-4,CASSSSGTVAINQPQHF
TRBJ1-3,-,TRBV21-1,CASSKGGTGNTIYF
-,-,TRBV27,CASRRTRELSEQFF
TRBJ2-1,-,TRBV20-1,CSARDPSVGVTEQFF
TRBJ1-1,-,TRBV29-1,CSVEDRQGKDTEAFF
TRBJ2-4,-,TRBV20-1,CSASVPGQGLAKNIQYF
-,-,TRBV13,CASSNAGGPRGHNEQFF
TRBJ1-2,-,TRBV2,CASGRENYGYTF
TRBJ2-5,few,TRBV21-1,CASSNEYTGLAGAETETQYF
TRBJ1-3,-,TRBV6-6,CASSHLTLDSGNTIYF
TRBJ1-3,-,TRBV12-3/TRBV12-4,CASSLGQGSAGNTIYF
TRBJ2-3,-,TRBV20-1,CSARGGDALGTDTQYF
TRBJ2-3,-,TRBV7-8,CASSLGWRGGPQRDTQYF
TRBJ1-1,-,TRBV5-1,CASSLGQASNTEAFF
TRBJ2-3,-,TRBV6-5,CASSRPGLGVDTQYF
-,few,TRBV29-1,CSVEWQGNEQYF
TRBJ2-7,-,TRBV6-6,CASSQRDISYEQYF
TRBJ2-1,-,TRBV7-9,CASSLPLAGNEQFF